The TCR beta chain under discussion was sequenced for a study of blood T cells in healthy people across ages. Study observations and caveats: Unsorted PBMC material precluded a definitive naive versus antigen-experienced comparison. Across the age range, TCR beta diversity per million T cells fell in a roughly linear way.

A sample-barcoded 5' primer and a J-beta primer mix were used in a second PCR of about 7 to 12 cycles. Template switching added a 12-random-nucleotide identifier to every cDNA molecule. TCRdb independently ran MiXCR on the 5' RACE reads; one entry per CDR3 protein. The table has 650,000 to 1,000,000 distinct CDR3 sequences, under 40% seen once. Germline loops: CDR1 SGHKS, CDR2 YYEKEE (reference sequence). Trimming took 7 bases from V and 1 from J, leaving 23 bases between them. This CDR3 contains 17 residues. Points on this clonotype: Antigen specificity is unknown.

This rearrangement joins TRBV5-5 to TRBJ1-1; possible D gene TRBD1, 6 bases. This receptor was obtained from a man in his late teens or twenties in good health. Material: blood. CDR3 coding DNA: TGTGCCAGCTCCAATCCCTCAGGGGCAAGGGGGAACACTGAAGCTTTCTTT. It codes for CASSNPSGARGNTEAFF.